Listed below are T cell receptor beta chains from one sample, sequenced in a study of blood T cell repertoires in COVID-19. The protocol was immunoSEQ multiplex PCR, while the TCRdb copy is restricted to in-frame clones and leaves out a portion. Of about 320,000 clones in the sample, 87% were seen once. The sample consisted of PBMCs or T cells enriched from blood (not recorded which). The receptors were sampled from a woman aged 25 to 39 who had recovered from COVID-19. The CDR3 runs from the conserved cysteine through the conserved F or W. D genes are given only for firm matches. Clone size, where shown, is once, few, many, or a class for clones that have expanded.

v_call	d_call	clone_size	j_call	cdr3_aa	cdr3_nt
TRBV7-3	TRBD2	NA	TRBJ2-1	CASSSGTSFYNEQFF	TGTGCCAGCAGCTCCGGGACTAGCTTCTACAATGAGCAGTTCTTC
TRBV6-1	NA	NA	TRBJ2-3	CASSESAGQADTQYF	TGTGCCAGCAGTGAATCGGCAGGGCAAGCAGATACGCAGTATTTT
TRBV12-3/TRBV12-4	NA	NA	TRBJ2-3	CASSFRTDTQYF	TGTGCCAGCAGTTTCAGGACAGATACGCAGTATTTT
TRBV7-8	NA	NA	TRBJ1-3	CASSLRGGSGNTIYF	TGTGCCAGCAGCTTAAGGGGGGGCTCTGGAAACACCATATATTTT
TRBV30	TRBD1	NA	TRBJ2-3	CAWSVRGRGRGDTQYF	TGTGCCTGGAGTGTACGGGGCAGGGGGCGCGGAGATACGCAGTATTTT
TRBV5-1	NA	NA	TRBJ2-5	CASSLEEVPPQTQYF	TGCGCCAGCAGCTTGGAGGAGGTGCCCCCACAGACCCAGTACTTC
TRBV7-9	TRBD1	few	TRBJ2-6	CASSQRQGSGANVLTF	TGTGCCAGCAGCCAACGACAGGGATCTGGGGCCAACGTCCTGACTTTC
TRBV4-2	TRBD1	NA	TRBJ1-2	CASSQEDSGQGPYGYTF	TGTGCCAGCAGCCAAGAGGATTCGGGACAGGGGCCCTATGGCTACACCTTC
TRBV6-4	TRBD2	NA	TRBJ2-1	CASSDLPSGGYNEQFF	TGTGCCAGCAGTGACCTTCCTAGCGGGGGCTACAATGAGCAGTTCTTC
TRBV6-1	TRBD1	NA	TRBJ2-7	CASSETTGAGYEQYF	TGTGCCAGCAGTGAAACGACAGGGGCCGGCTACGAGCAGTACTTC
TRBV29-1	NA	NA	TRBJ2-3	CSVAGHSTDTQYF	TGCAGCGTCGCCGGTCACAGCACAGATACGCAGTATTTT
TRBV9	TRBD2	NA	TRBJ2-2	CASSVALRGGANTGELFF	TGTGCCAGCAGCGTAGCTTTGCGGGGGGGCGCGAACACCGGGGAGCTGTTTTTT
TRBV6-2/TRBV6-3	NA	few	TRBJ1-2	CASSYSGGWNYGYTF	TGTGCCAGCAGTTACTCCGGGGGATGGAACTATGGCTACACCTTC
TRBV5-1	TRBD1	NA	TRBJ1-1	CASSSTGGDTEAFF	TGCGCCAGCAGCTCGACAGGGGGAGACACTGAAGCTTTCTTT
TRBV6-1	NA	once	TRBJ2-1	CASSERVNNEQFF	TGTGCCAGCAGTGAACGGGTGAACAATGAGCAGTTCTTC
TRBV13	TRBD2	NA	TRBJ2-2	CASSPPGLVIGELFF	TGTGCCAGCAGCCCCCCGGGACTAGTGATCGGGGAGCTGTTTTTT
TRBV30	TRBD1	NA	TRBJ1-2	CAWSRQGAHGDYGYTF	TGTGCCTGGAGTAGGCAGGGGGCGCATGGGGACTATGGCTACACCTTC
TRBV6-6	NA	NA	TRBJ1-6	CASSFLDSPLHF	TGTGCCAGCAGTTTCCTAGACTCACCCCTCCACTTT
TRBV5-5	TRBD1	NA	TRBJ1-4	CASSPGTGFIAEKLFF	TGTGCCAGCAGCCCAGGGACAGGGTTTATCGCGGAAAAACTGTTTTTT
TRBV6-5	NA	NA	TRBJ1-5	CASIGQNNQPQHF	TGTGCCAGCATTGGACAGAACAATCAGCCCCAGCATTTT
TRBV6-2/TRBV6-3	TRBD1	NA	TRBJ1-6	CASSYSTGTGNSPLHF	TGTGCCAGCAGTTACTCGACAGGGACAGGGAATTCACCCCTCCACTTT
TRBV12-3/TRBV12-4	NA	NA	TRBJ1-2	CASSFRQGYGYTF	TGTGCCAGCAGTTTTAGGCAGGGTTATGGCTACACCTTC
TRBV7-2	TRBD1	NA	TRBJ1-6	CASNLSGTGNSPLHF	TGTGCCAGCAACTTATCCGGGACAGGGAATTCACCCCTCCACTTT
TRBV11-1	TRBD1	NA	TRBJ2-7	CASSLGGTGRAYEQYF	TGTGCCAGCAGCTTAGGGGGGACAGGGAGAGCCTACGAGCAGTACTTC
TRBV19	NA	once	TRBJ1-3	CASSPTGVGNTIYF	TGTGCCAGTAGTCCCACAGGAGTTGGAAACACCATATATTTT
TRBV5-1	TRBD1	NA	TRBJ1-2	CASSLGAGGTSGYTF	TGCGCCAGCAGCTTGGGGGCAGGGGGCACTAGTGGCTACACCTTC
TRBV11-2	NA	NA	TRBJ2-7	CASSPLGGRADRQYF	TGTGCCAGCAGCCCCCTGGGGGGGCGTGCTGATCGGCAGTACTTC
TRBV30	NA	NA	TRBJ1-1	CAWGKTREGEAFF	TGTGCCTGGGGAAAAACCCGAGAGGGTGAAGCTTTCTTT
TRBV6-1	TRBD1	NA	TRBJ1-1	CASSEVPGQGGTEAFF	TGTGCCAGCAGTGAAGTCCCGGGACAGGGAGGCACTGAAGCTTTCTTT
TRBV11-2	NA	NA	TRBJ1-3	CASSSRDSGNTIYF	TGTGCCAGCAGCTCCAGGGACTCTGGAAACACCATATATTTT
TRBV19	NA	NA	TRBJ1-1	CASSIWGGPTEAFF	TGTGCCAGTAGTATATGGGGGGGGCCAACTGAAGCTTTCTTT
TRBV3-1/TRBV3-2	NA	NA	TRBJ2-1	CASSQVAGEGWYEQFF	TGTGCCAGCAGCCAAGTCGCCGGGGAAGGGTGGTATGAGCAGTTCTTC
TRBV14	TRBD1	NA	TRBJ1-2	CASSQGARGDGYTF	TGTGCCAGCAGCCAAGGGGCCAGGGGGGATGGCTACACCTTC
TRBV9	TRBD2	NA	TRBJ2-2	CASSPLGLAGGSNTGELFF	TGTGCCAGCAGCCCCCTAGGGCTAGCGGGGGGTTCGAACACCGGGGAGCTGTTTTTT
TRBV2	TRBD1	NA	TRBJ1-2	CASSDRWTGLGYTF	TGTGCCAGCAGTGATCGTTGGACAGGGTTAGGCTACACCTTC
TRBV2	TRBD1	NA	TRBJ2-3	CASSGDRASPDTQYF	TGTGCCAGCAGCGGGGACAGGGCCAGTCCAGATACGCAGTATTTT
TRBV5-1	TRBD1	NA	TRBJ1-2	CASSSIQGSPAGYTF	TGCGCCAGCAGCTCTATACAGGGGAGCCCCGCTGGCTACACCTTC
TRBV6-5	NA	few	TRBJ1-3	CASSYRTRASGNTIYF	TGTGCCAGCAGTTACCGCACCAGGGCCTCTGGAAACACCATATATTTT
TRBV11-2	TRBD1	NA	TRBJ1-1	CASSTPAGGTEAFF	TGTGCCAGCAGCACTCCCGCAGGGGGCACTGAAGCTTTCTTT
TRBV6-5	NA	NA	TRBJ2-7	CATKQGGLYEQYF	TGTGCCACCAAGCAGGGAGGCCTCTACGAGCAGTACTTC
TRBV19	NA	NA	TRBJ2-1	CASSIVANEQFF	TGTGCCAGTAGTATAGTAGCCAATGAGCAGTTCTTC
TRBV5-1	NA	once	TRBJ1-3	CASRESSGNTIYF	TGCGCCAGCAGGGAGAGCTCTGGAAACACCATATATTTT
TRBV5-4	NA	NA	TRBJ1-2	CASSLKDRANYGYTF	TGTGCCAGCAGCTTAAAGGACAGAGCTAACTATGGCTACACCTTC
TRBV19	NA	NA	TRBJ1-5	CASSIAGGGNQPQHF	TGTGCCAGTAGTATTGCGGGGGGCGGCAATCAGCCCCAGCATTTT
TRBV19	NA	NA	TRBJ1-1	CASNPAGGTEAFF	TGTGCCAGTAACCCCGCGGGAGGGACTGAAGCTTTCTTT
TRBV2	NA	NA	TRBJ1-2	CASSESRAGYTF	TGTGCCAGCAGTGAATCCAGGGCGGGCTACACCTTC
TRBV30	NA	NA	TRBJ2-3	CAWSVLQGTDTQYF	TGTGCCTGGAGTGTTTTACAGGGAACAGATACGCAGTATTTT
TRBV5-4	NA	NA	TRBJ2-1	CASSSLGGASYNEQFF	TGTGCCAGCAGCTCATTAGGGGGGGCGTCCTACAATGAGCAGTTCTTC
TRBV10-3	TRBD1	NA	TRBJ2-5	CAVGQAKETQYF	TGTGCCGTGGGACAGGCCAAAGAGACCCAGTACTTC
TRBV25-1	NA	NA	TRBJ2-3	CASSAGLVTDTQYF	TGTGCCAGCAGTGCGGGACTGGTTACAGATACGCAGTATTTT
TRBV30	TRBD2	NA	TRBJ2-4	CAWSWTSGGLQYF	TGTGCCTGGAGTTGGACTAGCGGGGGGCTTCAGTACTTC
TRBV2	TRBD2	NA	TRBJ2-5	CASSEVRGAGGTQYF	TGTGCCAGCAGTGAGGTTAGGGGCGCGGGAGGGACCCAGTACTTC